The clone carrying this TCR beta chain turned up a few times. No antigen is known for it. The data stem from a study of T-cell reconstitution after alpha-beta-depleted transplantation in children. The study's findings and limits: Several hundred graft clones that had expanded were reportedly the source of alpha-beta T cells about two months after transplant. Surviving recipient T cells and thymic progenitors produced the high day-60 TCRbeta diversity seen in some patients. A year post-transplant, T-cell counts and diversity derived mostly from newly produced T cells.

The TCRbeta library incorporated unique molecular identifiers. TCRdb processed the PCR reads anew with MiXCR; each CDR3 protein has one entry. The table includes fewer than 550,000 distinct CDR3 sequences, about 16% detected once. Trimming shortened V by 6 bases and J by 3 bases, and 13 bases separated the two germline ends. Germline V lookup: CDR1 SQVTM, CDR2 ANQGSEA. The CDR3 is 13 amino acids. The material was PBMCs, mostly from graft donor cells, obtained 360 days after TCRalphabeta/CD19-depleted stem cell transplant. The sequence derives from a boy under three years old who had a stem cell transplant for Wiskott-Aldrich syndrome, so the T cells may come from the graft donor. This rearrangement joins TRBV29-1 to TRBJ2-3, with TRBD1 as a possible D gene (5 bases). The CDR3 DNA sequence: TGCAGCGTCCGACAGTCCCCAACAGATACGCAGTATTTT. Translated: CSVRQSPTDTQYF.